The source of this TCR beta chain is a study of Ad26.COV2.S vaccination and SARS-CoV-2 variants. Measured with immunoSEQ multiplex PCR; TCRdb has only the in-frame clones, and not every one. The sample has roughly 400,000 clones, roughly 88% seen once. Treatment denoted: 19 received Ad26.COV2.S at low or high dose, single or two shots; 5 received placebo; per-sample allocation not given. Collection of the samples took place on day 63 after the first injection of vaccine or placebo. Germline V gives CDR1 MNHEY, CDR2 SVGAGI. The CDR3 runs 13 residues. V lost 7 bases and J 0 bases, leaving 10 bases between the germline ends.

The input for sequencing was peripheral blood, taken in a trial of Ad26.COV2.S vaccine versus placebo. The clonotype originates from a person between 18 and 60 years old who received the Ad26.COV2.S COVID-19 vaccine or a placebo. The rearrangement uses TRBV6-5 and TRBJ2-7, with TRBD2 as a possible D gene (6 bases). The CDR3 sequence: CASNQRASYEQYF. The CDR3 region has the DNA TGTGCCAGCAACCAGCGGGCCTCCTACGAGCAGTACTTC.